This T cell receptor (beta chain) was found in a study of control samples from healthy donors and cancer patients (dated by TCRdb to 2019 to 2021). Library generation was performed with the immunoSEQ multiplex PCR assay. TCRdb limited this immuneACCESS table to in-frame rearrangements with V and J called. A share of clones is missing; checked studies link under half to unresolved V genes, and the rest is unexplained. Counted in this sample were about 36,000 clones; approximately 94% of them appeared once. About 1.7% of the sample is held by the ten biggest clonotypes. A word on this clone: Its binding antigen is unknown. Base qualities are not recorded, but no much larger clone differs from it by a single base.

V loses 0 bases at its end and J loses 4 bases; junction bases beyond the gene matches: 9. The CDR3 measures 18 amino acids from cysteine to phenylalanine. CDR3 DNA only is kept here, 54 bases in frame from base 1. The germline V gene gives CDR1 as SGDLS and CDR2 as YYNGEE. The sequenced sample consisted of PBMCs. The receptor's source is a man aged 35-49 years with colorectal cancer. Recombination linked TRBV9 to TRBJ2-3; the central 12 bases match TRBD2. The sequenced DNA: TGTGCCAGCAGCGTAGCCCCTTCTAGCGGGGGGGCAGCAGATACGCAGTATTTT. It translates as CASSVAPSSGGAADTQYF.